Listed here are 9 T cell receptor beta chains from one sample, sequenced in a study of blood T cell repertoires in COVID-19. The repertoire was sequenced with immunoSEQ multiplex PCR; TCRdb's copy has only in-frame clones and lacks some. Among tens of thousands of clones listed, around 83% were seen once. The sample was PBMCs or T cells enriched from blood (not recorded which). These receptors were taken from a woman in her forties or fifties who had recovered from COVID-19.

This clone showed up just once. The chain employs TRBV19 and TRBJ2-7; 11 bases match TRBD2. The CDR3 is 15 amino acids. Germline V gene lookup returns CDR1 LNHDA and CDR2 SQIVND (reference sequence). Trimming at V came to 1 base and at J to 2 bases, leaving 1 base not matched to a gene. The CDR3 sequence: CASSIVAGGTYEQYF. CDR3 nucleotides: TGTGCCAGTAGTATAGTAGCGGGAGGGACCTACGAGCAGTACTTC.

CDR3 region: CASSIRVTDTQYF. The CDR3 bases are TGTGCCAGTAGTATCCGGGTGACAGATACGCAGTATTTT. The rearrangement links TRBV19 to TRBJ2-3; D not certain. The germline V and J ends were trimmed by 3 bases and 3 bases, with 7 bases remaining between them. CDR1 and CDR2 from the germline V gene are LNHDA and SQIVND (reference sequence). The CDR3 consists of 13 residues.

V usage is TRBV9 and J usage is TRBJ2-3; D may be TRBD2 (6 bases). Germline lookup yields CDR1 SGDLS and CDR2 YYNGEE. CDR3 length: 15 residues. With 1 base removed from V and 0 bases from J, the gap between germline ends came to 9 bases. CDR3 loop: CASSVMGTSTDTQYF. The CDR3 DNA sequence: TGTGCCAGCAGCGTAATGGGGACTAGCACAGATACGCAGTATTTT.

This sequence joins TRBV7-9 and TRBJ1-5; D is possibly TRBD1 (5 bases). Germline loops: CDR1 SEHNR, CDR2 FQNEAQ (reference sequence). This CDR3 is 14 amino acids long. V was cut by 3 bases and J by 5 bases, with 11 bases left in between. This CDR3 reads CASSLGQGDQPQHF. CDR3 nucleotides: TGTGCCAGCAGCTTGGGTCAGGGTGATCAGCCCCAGCATTTT.

The J gene is TRBJ2-5, the V gene TRBV9; D is uncertain. Germline V gene lookup returns CDR1 SGDLS and CDR2 YYNGEE. The CDR3 sequence is 15 residues long. Trimming took off 2 bases at V and 0 bases at J, with 11 bases between the two ends. CDR3 DNA sequence: TGTGCCAGCAGCGTCGGTCCGATATACCAAGAGACCCAGTACTTC. It is translated as CASSVGPIYQETQYF.

The chain has TRBV25-1 and TRBJ2-1, with a tentative D call TRBD2 (6 bases). Germline V CDR1 and CDR2: MGHDK, SYGVNS. V was pared by 4 bases and J by 8 bases, with 27 bases between. The length of the CDR3 is 18 residues. DNA of the CDR3: TGTGCCAGCAGTGGACTTTGGACCGGGCCCATCGCGGGGTATGAGCAGTTCTTC. Encoded protein: CASSGLWTGPIAGYEQFF.

This rearrangement joins TRBV28 to TRBJ2-7; D not certain. Germline lookup yields CDR1 MDHEN and CDR2 SYDVKM. Trimming stripped 4 bases from V and 4 bases from J, with 8 bases between. The CDR3 is 12 amino acids. This CDR3 is CASSSVVYEQYF. The CDR3 DNA reads as TGTGCCAGCAGTTCAGTGGTTTACGAGCAGTACTTC.

This chain's CDR3 is CATSRDRTGLGYGYTF. CDR3 nucleotides: TGTGCCACCAGCAGAGATCGCACAGGGTTGGGCTATGGCTACACCTTC. V gene TRBV15 combines with J gene TRBJ1-2; a possible D gene is TRBD1 (6 bases). Germline V lookup: CDR1 LNHNV, CDR2 YYDKDF (reference sequence). Trimming took 0 bases from V and 4 from J, leaving 15 bases between them. The CDR3 consists of 16 residues.

CDR3 nucleotides: TGTGCCAGCAGCTCCGGTGGGACAGGGAGAAACACCATATATTTT. It specifies CASSSGGTGRNTIYF. The chain recombines TRBV7-2 with TRBJ1-3, with TRBD1 identical over 9 bases. The germline V gene has CDR1 SGHTA and CDR2 FQGNSA. Germline trimming cut 4 bases from V and 5 bases from J; bases unmatched to any gene: 6. The length of the CDR3 is 15 residues.